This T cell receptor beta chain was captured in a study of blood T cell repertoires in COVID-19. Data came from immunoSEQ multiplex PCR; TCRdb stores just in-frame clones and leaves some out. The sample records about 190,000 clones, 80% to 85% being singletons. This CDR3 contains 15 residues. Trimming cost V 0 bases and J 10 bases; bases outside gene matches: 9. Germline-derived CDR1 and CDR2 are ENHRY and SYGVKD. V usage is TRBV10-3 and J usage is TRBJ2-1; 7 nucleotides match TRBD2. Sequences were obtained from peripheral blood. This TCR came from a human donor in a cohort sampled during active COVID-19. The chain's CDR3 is CAISESPGEGREQFF. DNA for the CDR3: TGTGCCATCAGTGAGTCGCCTGGGGAGGGGAGAGAGCAGTTCTTC.